These 18 T cell receptor beta chains were all obtained from the same sample, sequenced in a study of cytomegalovirus exposure and HLA in healthy donors (dated by TCRdb to about 2017). Receptor amplification or capture employed the immunoSEQ multiplex PCR assay. For the multiplex PCR, a mixture combining 60 forward primers for TCR Vbeta segments and 13 reverse primers for TCR Jbeta segments was used. This immuneACCESS table, as held by TCRdb, lists in-frame sequences with V and J called but not all clones. Of the missing ones, under half trace to an unresolved V gene in checked studies; the others have no known cause. This sample holds approximately 190,000 clones; over 75% were observed only once. Approximately 6.3% of the sample rests with the top ten. The sample was PBMCs. The receptors were gathered from a man aged 40-49 years in good health and CMV-seropositive.

V is TRBV7-9 and J is TRBJ1-2; D is possibly TRBD1 (6 bases). V lost 1 base, J lost 3 bases, and 12 bases lay in between. Germline values: CDR1 SEHNR, CDR2 FQNEAQ (reference sequence). The CDR3 loop spans 15 amino acids. CDR3: CASSLGGGADYGYTF. In DNA form, the CDR3 reads TGTGCCAGCAGCTTAGGAGGGGGGGCGGACTATGGCTACACCTTC. Supplemented by reference TRBV7-9 and TRBJ1-2, the full variable domain reads DTGVSQNPRHKITKRGQNVTFRCDPISEHNRLYWYRQTLGQGPEFLTYFQNEAQLEKSRLLSDRFSAERPKGSFSTLEIQRTEQGDSAMYLCASSLGGGADYGYTFGSGTRLTVV.

The CDR3, as DNA: TGTGCCAGCAGCCAATGGACAGGGGCTAGCACAGATACGCAGTATTTT. Residues: CASSQWTGASTDTQYF. The chain joins TRBV7-6 to TRBJ2-3, with 9 bases matching TRBD1. This CDR3 spans 16 amino acids. The germline gives CDR1 SGHVS, CDR2 FNYEAQ. With 5 bases clipped from V and 0 bases from J, the junction kept 6 bases outside the gene matches.

J is TRBJ2-7 and V is TRBV28, with D maybe TRBD2 (6 bases). The CDR3 totals 12 residues. Trimming cost V 2 bases and J 6 bases, with 8 bases left between them. From germline, CDR1 is MDHEN and CDR2 SYDVKM. CDR3 loop: CASSLRLGEQYF. CDR3 coding DNA: TGTGCCAGCAGTTTACGACTAGGCGAGCAGTACTTC.

This chain uses TRBV30 with TRBJ1-5; D perhaps matches TRBD1 (5 bases). The length of the CDR3 is 14 residues. Germline V gives CDR1 GTSNPN, CDR2 SVGIG (reference sequence). V was pared by 3 bases and J by 3 bases, with 12 bases between. The CDR3: CAWSGGGFNQPQHF. CDR3 DNA: TGTGCCTGGAGCGGGGGGGGGTTCAATCAGCCCCAGCATTTT.

The chain joins TRBV11-2 to TRBJ1-2, with 12 bases aligning to TRBD1. The CDR3 runs 15 residues. V lost 2 bases, J lost 7 bases, and 5 bases stayed unmatched. Germline CDR1 reads SGHAT; CDR2 reads FQNNGV. The CDR3 DNA follows: TGTGCCAGCAGCTTACCGGGACAGGGGGCGCGTGGCTACACCTTC. This codes for CASSLPGQGARGYTF. Full variable domain (outside the CDR3, taken from reference TRBV11-2 and TRBJ1-2): EAGVAQSPRYKIIEKRQSVAFWCNPISGHATLYWYQQILGQGPKLLIQFQNNGVVDDSQLPKDRFSAERLKGVDSTLKIQPAKLEDSAVYLCASSLPGQGARGYTFGSGTRLTVV.

This rearrangement joins TRBV5-6 to TRBJ2-3; 9 bases agree with TRBD2. The V and J ends lost 0 bases and 3 bases, in that order; junction bases with no gene match: 2. CDR3 length equals 15 residues. CDR1 and CDR2 (germline): SGHDT, YYEEEE. The CDR3 coding sequence is TGTGCCAGCAGCTTGGCGACTAGCGGAACAGATACGCAGTATTTT. Its protein product is CASSLATSGTDTQYF.

V and J are TRBV19 and TRBJ1-3, with D possibly matching TRBD1 (6 bases). This CDR3 has 19 amino acids. Germline V gives CDR1 LNHDA, CDR2 SQIVND (reference sequence). Trimming took 3 bases from V and 0 from J, leaving 21 bases between them. The CDR3 sequence: CASSMGRTGLRHSGNTIYF. The CDR3 nucleotides read TGTGCCAGTAGTATGGGCAGAACAGGGCTGCGACACTCTGGAAACACCATATATTTT.

This chain connects TRBV10-3 to TRBJ2-1; 13 bases match TRBD2. The CDR3 consists of 15 residues. The V gene end was trimmed by 4 bases and the J gene end by 7 bases; junction bases not matched to a gene: 4. CDR1 is ENHRY and CDR2 is SYGVKD in the germline V gene. CDR3 bases: TGTGCCATCAGTGCGACTAGCGGGGGGTATAATGAGCAGTTCTTC. Its protein is CAISATSGGYNEQFF.

The J gene is TRBJ2-3, the V gene TRBV4-3, with D possibly matching TRBD1 (6 bases). Looked up from germline, CDR1 is LGHNA and CDR2 is YSLEER. This CDR3 contains 19 residues. V lost 0 bases to trimming and J lost 0 bases, with 19 bases between them. This chain's CDR3 is CASSQDQGILGSSTDTQYF. The DNA of the CDR3 is TGCGCCAGCAGCCAAGATCAGGGGATATTAGGAAGTAGCACAGATACGCAGTATTTT.

This clone has more than one count but fewer than ten. The chain combines TRBV7-2 with TRBJ2-1; D is ambiguous. There are 11 residues in the CDR3. Trimming shortened V by 5 bases and J by 7 bases, and 6 bases separated the two germline ends. Per the germline V gene, CDR1 is SGHTA and CDR2 is FQGNSA. CDR3 region: CASSPSNEQFF. Written as DNA, the CDR3 is TGTGCCAGCAGCCCCTCGAATGAGCAGTTCTTC. Based on the CDR3 plus reference TRBV7-2 and TRBJ2-1, the full variable domain is GAGVSQSPSNKVTEKGKDVELRCDPISGHTALYWYRQSLGQGLEFLIYFQGNSAPDKSGLPSDRFSAERTGGSVSTLTIQRTQQEDSAVYLCASSPSNEQFFGPGTRLTVL.

The chain links TRBV5-1 to TRBJ2-3; 9 nucleotides match TRBD2. This CDR3 is 15 amino acids long. Losses at the gene ends were 1 base for V and 6 bases for J; bases not matched to a gene: 6. In germline, CDR1 is SGHRS, CDR2 YFSETQ. Here the CDR3 DNA reads TGCGCCAGCAGCTTGTTAGCGGGGGAAACGGATACGCAGTATTTT. Residues: CASSLLAGETDTQYF.

This clone was seen only a few times. V is TRBV6-6 and J is TRBJ1-1, with D possibly TRBD1 on 5 matching bases. Trimming took off 10 bases at V and 1 base at J, with 13 bases between the two ends. CDR1 is MNHNY and CDR2 is SVGAGI in the germline V gene (reference sequence). The CDR3 length is 13 residues. CDR3 DNA sequence: TGTGCCACCACAAGGACAACGAACACTGAAGCTTTCTTT. It translates to CATTRTTNTEAFF.

The rearrangement joins TRBV18 to TRBJ2-3; a possible D gene is TRBD2 (7 bases). V dropped 3 bases and J dropped 2 bases, with 18 bases sitting between them. Germline-derived CDR1 and CDR2 are KGHSH and LQKENI. This CDR3 has 17 residues. The CDR3 region has the DNA TGTGCCAGCTCACCCGGGGGGAGGACAGCCCCCACAGATACGCAGTATTTT. Translated: CASSPGGRTAPTDTQYF. The full variable domain, rest sourced from reference TRBV18 and TRBJ2-3, is NAGVMQNPRHLVRRRGQEARLRCSPMKGHSHVYWYRQLPEEGLKFMVYLQKENIIDESGMPKERFSAEFPKEGPSILRIQQVVRGDSAAYFCASSPGGRTAPTDTQYFGPGTRLTVL.

The chain recombines TRBV9 with TRBJ2-1; maybe TRBD2 (7 bases). The V and J ends lost 2 bases and 4 bases respectively, with 13 bases between them. The germline gives CDR1 SGDLS, CDR2 YYNGEE. This CDR3 is built from 15 residues. CDR3 in amino acids: CASSVRGGEYNEQFF. In nucleotides, the CDR3 is TGTGCCAGCAGCGTTCGAGGGGGGGAATACAATGAGCAGTTCTTC.

The rearrangement joins TRBV7-6 to TRBJ2-5; TRBD1 matches 9 bases. This CDR3 contains 16 residues. Trimming removed 5 bases from V and 5 bases from J; junction bases left unmatched: 12. Germline-derived CDR1 and CDR2 are SGHVS and FNYEAQ. The CDR3 is CASSQTPAGQGETQYF. CDR3 DNA: TGTGCCAGCAGCCAAACGCCGGCTGGACAGGGGGAGACCCAGTACTTC. The full variable domain, in which reference TRBV7-6 and TRBJ2-5 provide the parts outside the CDR3, is GAGVSQSPRYKVTKRGQDVALRCDPISGHVSLYWYRQALGQGPEFLTYFNYEAQQDKSGLPNDRFSAERPEGSISTLTIQRTEQRDSAMYRCASSQTPAGQGETQYFGPGTRLLVL.

The CDR3 DNA reads as TGTGCCAGCAGCTTCCCGGGAAGGATGAACACTGAAGCTTTCTTT. Its protein product is CASSFPGRMNTEAFF. The chain joins TRBV7-9 to TRBJ1-1; D is unclear. Per germline, CDR1 SEHNR and CDR2 FQNEAQ (reference sequence). The CDR3 contains 15 residues. Trimming removed 3 bases from V and 0 bases from J, with 11 bases in between.

This CDR3 reads CASSPGTGVVDEQFF. CDR3 in DNA: TGTGCCAGTAGCCCCGGGACAGGGGTGGTGGATGAGCAGTTCTTC. The chain joins TRBV19 to TRBJ2-1; 10 bases are a match to TRBD1. Losses at the gene ends were 6 bases for V and 8 bases for J; bases not matched to a gene: 10. The CDR3 is 15 amino acids. Germline V gives CDR1 LNHDA, CDR2 SQIVND (reference sequence).

The chain employs TRBV4-3 and TRBJ2-1; TRBD2 agrees at 8 bases. The germline V gene has CDR1 LGHNA and CDR2 YSLEER. The CDR3 runs to 15 residues. J lost 5 bases, V lost 4 bases, and 7 bases had no gene match. The CDR3 region has the DNA TGCGCCAGCAGCCCACGGGTCGGGGGGGACAATGAGCAGTTCTTC. It encodes CASSPRVGGDNEQFF.